This T cell receptor beta chain was found in a study of cytomegalovirus exposure and HLA in healthy donors. The study's findings and limits: A later analysis by the authors found several of the most significant clusters apparently linked to common viral pathogens.

The V and J ends lost 4 bases and 2 bases respectively, with 20 bases between them. Looked up from germline, CDR1 is MNHNS and CDR2 is SASEGT. This CDR3 has 18 residues. As regards this clone: Its specificity is not known.

Primers for the PCR totalled 60 Vbeta and 13 Jbeta. TCRdb's copy holds only in-frame clones and misses some; the assay was immunoSEQ multiplex PCR. Here the sample table reports 150,000 to 250,000 clones. The TCR sequence derives from a boy under 18 in good health and CMV-seronegative. The rearrangement joins TRBV6-1 to TRBJ1-4, with D maybe TRBD1 (5 bases). The sequencing sample was made of PBMCs. Here the CDR3 reads CASSALRGPLMTNEKLFF. For the CDR3, the DNA is TGTGCCAGCAGTGCCCTTAGGGGCCCTCTTATGACTAATGAAAAACTGTTTTTT.